Below are 18 T cell receptor beta chains sequenced from a single sample in a study of OX40 agonist ivuxolimab in advanced cancers. Libraries were prepared by immunoSEQ multiplex PCR; TCRdb keeps only in-frame clonotypes and omits some of them. This table holds approximately 60,000 clones, about four fifths found once. Specimen: CD4+ or CD8+ T cells sorted from blood, collected in a trial of the OX40 agonist ivuxolimab. The receptors stem from an adult with an advanced solid tumor such as melanoma, head and neck, liver or kidney cancer.

This chain joins TRBV25-1 and TRBJ2-7; 11 nucleotides match TRBD2. The CDR3 spans 13 residues. Germline trimming cut 7 bases from V and 6 bases from J; bases unmatched to any gene: 5. The germline V gene has CDR1 MGHDK and CDR2 SYGVNS. The CDR3 protein is CASNLAGGVEQYF. In DNA, the CDR3 is TGTGCCAGCAACCTAGCGGGGGGAGTCGAGCAGTACTTC.

This sequence joins TRBV21-1 and TRBJ1-4. TRBV21-1 is deemed a pseudogene. The CDR3 length is 19 residues. The DNA for the CDR3 is TGTGCCAGCAGCAAAGCGCTATACGCTCCATTCCCGGACGGCAAAAGACTCTTTTGG. Translated, it gives CASSKALYAPFPDGKRLFW.

V is TRBV19 and J is TRBJ1-4; D remains unclear. Trimming stripped 9 bases from V and 0 bases from J, with 11 bases between. Per germline, CDR1 LNHDA and CDR2 SQIVND (reference sequence). The CDR3 length is 14 residues. The CDR3 loop is CASPLTPTNEKLFF. The CDR3, as DNA: TGTGCCAGCCCTCTGACCCCAACTAATGAAAAACTGTTTTTT.

The genes are TRBV7-9 and TRBJ1-2, with D possibly matching TRBD1 (6 bases). Germline lookup yields CDR1 SEHNR and CDR2 FQNEAQ (reference sequence). CDR3 size: 13 residues. V was cut by 5 bases and J by 7 bases, with 14 bases left in between. The CDR3 protein is CASSLRDNIGYTF. CDR3 sequence (DNA): TGTGCCAGCAGCCTCCGGGACAACATTGGCTACACCTTC.

There are a few counts of this clone. J is TRBJ1-1 and V is TRBV6-1; D gene uncertain. The CDR3 length is 13 residues. V was clipped by 3 bases and J by 1 base, with 6 bases between them. Germline lookup yields CDR1 MNHNS and CDR2 SASEGT. For the CDR3, the DNA is TGTGCCAGCAGTGATCCACCGAACACTGAAGCTTTCTTT. This translates into CASSDPPNTEAFF.

This clone was recorded only once. V usage is TRBV6-5 and J usage is TRBJ2-7, with D possibly matching TRBD2 (6 bases). CDR1 MNHEY and CDR2 SVGAGI come from the germline V gene. The CDR3 has 16 amino acids. V lost 4 bases and J lost 0, with 16 bases in between. The CDR3: CASSSGRAGSSYEQYF. CDR3 in DNA: TGTGCCAGCAGTTCGGGACGCGCGGGGAGCTCCTACGAGCAGTACTTC.

This clone was detected only once. The chain carries TRBV11-3 and TRBJ2-7; no reliable D call. This CDR3 spans 15 amino acids. Germline CDR1 is SGHNT and CDR2 is YENEEA. V was clipped by 3 bases and J by 2 bases, with 14 bases between them. In nucleotides, the CDR3 is TGTGCCAGCAGCTTTTGGGATAGTCAGGCCTACGAGCAGTACTTC. Its translation: CASSFWDSQAYEQYF.

The V and J genes are TRBV11-3 and TRBJ2-7, with TRBD1 matching over 8 bases. Germline lookup yields CDR1 SGHNT and CDR2 YENEEA. V lost 5 bases to trimming and J lost 1 base; unmatched junction nucleotides: 7. The CDR3 consists of 15 residues. CDR3 bases: TGTGCCAGCAGCGCACGAGGACAGGGTTCCTACGAGCAGTACTTC. Translating gives CASSARGQGSYEQYF.

The CDR3 loop is CASSGSTGNTEAFF. Here the CDR3 DNA reads TGTGCCAGCAGCGGTTCGACAGGGAACACTGAAGCTTTCTTT. This chain links TRBV9 with TRBJ1-1; tentatively, D is TRBD1 (6 bases). Germline CDR1 SGDLS, CDR2 YYNGEE. The CDR3 consists of 14 residues. Trimming removed 3 bases from V and 1 base from J, with 10 bases in between. Variable domain in full (rest from reference TRBV9 and TRBJ1-1): DSGVTQTPKHLITATGQRVTLRCSPRSGDLSVYWYQQSLDQGLQFLIQYYNGEERAKGNILERFSAQQFPDLHSELNLSSLELGDSALYFCASSGSTGNTEAFFGQGTRLTVV.

The J gene is TRBJ1-1, the V gene TRBV5-6; D perhaps matches TRBD1 (6 bases). V was trimmed by 3 bases and J by 4 bases, leaving 10 bases between them. CDR3 length: 13 amino acids. Germline CDR1 SGHDT, CDR2 YYEEEE. CDR3 residues: CASSSGTLTEAFF. The DNA of the CDR3 is TGTGCCAGCAGCTCAGGGACACTCACTGAAGCTTTCTTT.

With respect to this clone: One junction end does not reproduce the germline sequence, and a read error may be involved. The chain couples TRBV7-3 to TRBJ2-1; TRBD2 agrees at 11 bases. Germline CDR1 is SGHTA and CDR2 is FQGTGA. The CDR3 has 16 amino acids. The CDR3 reads CASSLTTSGRFGEQLF. The DNA for the CDR3 is TGTGCCAGCAGCTTAACAACTAGCGGGAGATTTGGTGAGCAGCTCTTC.

This clone has a single count. The chain couples TRBV20-1 to TRBJ2-1, with D unclear. The CDR3 runs 11 residues. Trimming removed 3 bases at V and 7 bases at J, with 7 bases between. Germline assignment: CDR1 DFQATT and CDR2 SNEGSKA (reference sequence). The CDR3 nucleotides are TGCAGTGCTAGTAAGGAAAATGAGCAGTTCTTC. As protein: CSASKENEQFF.

This clone is a singleton in its sample. The V gene is TRBV5-4, the J gene TRBJ1-1, with TRBD1 as a possible D gene (5 bases). The CDR3 totals 15 residues. The germline V and J ends were trimmed by 0 bases and 3 bases, with 12 bases remaining between them. From germline, CDR1 is SGHNT and CDR2 YYREEE (reference sequence). The CDR3 coding sequence is TGTGCCAGCAGCTTGGGCGGACACCAGGACACTGAAGCTTTCTTT. It is translated as CASSLGGHQDTEAFF.

The J gene is TRBJ2-4, the V gene TRBV14; 7 nucleotides match TRBD1. Germline V CDR1 and CDR2: SGHDN, FVKESK. This CDR3 contains 17 residues. The V and J ends lost 4 bases and 1 base, in that order; junction bases with no gene match: 10. The CDR3 region is CASSPGGPPQAKNIQYF. The CDR3 region has the DNA TGTGCCAGCAGCCCAGGGGGACCCCCCCAGGCCAAAAACATTCAGTACTTC.

The J gene is TRBJ2-5, the V gene TRBV27; unclear D gene. The CDR3 extends over 13 amino acids. Germline assignment: CDR1 MNHEY and CDR2 SMNVEV (reference sequence). The V end lost 3 bases, the J end lost 3 bases, and 8 bases lay between the germline ends. CDR3 sequence: CASSFRGKETQYF. In nucleotides, the CDR3 is TGTGCCAGCAGTTTTCGCGGCAAAGAGACCCAGTACTTC.

This sequence joins TRBV7-2 and TRBJ1-3, with no clear D. V lost 0 bases and J lost 3, with 15 bases in between. The CDR3 totals 17 residues. The germline V gene encodes CDR1 SGHTA and CDR2 FQGNSA. The DNA of the CDR3 is TGTGCCAGCAGCTTAGCGGGAGTTACAGAAAGTGGAAACACCATATATTTT. Protein: CASSLAGVTESGNTIYF.

J is TRBJ2-2 and V is TRBV5-1; D tentatively fits TRBD1 or TRBD2 (6 bases each). The CDR3 spans 18 residues. V lost 1 base to trimming and J lost 0 bases, with 16 bases between them. Germline CDR1 and CDR2: SGHRS and YFSETQ. As DNA, the CDR3 is TGCGCCAGCAGCTTGTCCCGGGGGCAGGGATCGAACACCGGGGAGCTGTTTTTT. It encodes CASSLSRGQGSNTGELFF.

The V gene is TRBV11-3, the J gene TRBJ1-4; a possible D gene is TRBD1 (6 bases). Germline CDR1 is SGHNT and CDR2 is YENEEA. The CDR3 spans 16 residues. V shed 4 bases and J shed 2 bases, with 14 bases lying between them. CDR3 sequence reads: CASSSRWGATNEKLFF. The CDR3 DNA sequence: TGTGCCAGCAGCTCCCGATGGGGGGCTACTAATGAAAAACTGTTTTTT. The full variable domain, in which reference TRBV11-3 and TRBJ1-4 provide the parts outside the CDR3, is EAGVVQSPRYKIIEKKQPVAFWCNPISGHNTLYWYLQNLGQGPELLIRYENEEAVDDSQLPKDRFSAERLKGVDSTLKIQPAELGDSAVYLCASSSRWGATNEKLFFGSGTQLSVL.